This passage covers 24 T cell receptor beta chains from one sample sequenced in a study of radiotherapy plus CTLA-4 blockade in lung cancer. The method was immunoSEQ multiplex PCR; TCRdb's version includes in-frame clones alone and lacks a portion of them. The table has fewer than 100,000 clones, around 81% seen once. This material consisted of peripheral blood, taken from a patient treated with radiotherapy plus ipilimumab. The receptors were gathered from a human donor with non-small cell lung cancer whose response to radiotherapy plus ipilimumab could not be evaluated. Some clones in this sample may be carry-over from other donors' samples.

This clone was picked up one time. Its ends do not fully match the called genes, so a read error is possible. The V call is TRBV7-7, the J call TRBJ2-1, with D possibly matching TRBD1 (5 bases). Germline values: CDR1 SSHAT, CDR2 FNYEAQ (reference sequence). The length of the CDR3 is 14 residues. The CDR3 sequence is CASSFGSGIDEQFF. The CDR3 DNA reads as TGTGCTAGCAGCTTTGGTTCAGGGATCGATGAGCAGTTCTTC.

The rearrangement uses TRBV9 and TRBJ2-7; TRBD1 is a possible D gene (6 bases). Between the trimmed V and J ends, which lost 2 bases and 7 bases, there was a span of 16 bases. The CDR3 length is 14 residues. Per the germline V gene, CDR1 is SGDLS and CDR2 is YYNGEE. DNA for the CDR3: TGTGCCAGCAGCGTTTCAGGGGTGGGGCAAGAGCAGTACTTC. It is translated as CASSVSGVGQEQYF.

The chain carries TRBV15 and TRBJ1-5, with 7 bases that match TRBD1. The germline V gene has CDR1 LNHNV and CDR2 YYDKDF (reference sequence). The trim removed 2 bases at V and 7 bases at J, leaving 8 bases unmatched. The CDR3 covers 15 residues. The CDR3 sequence: CATSRWKTGIQPQHF. CDR3 coding DNA: TGTGCCACCAGCAGATGGAAGACAGGGATCCAGCCCCAGCATTTT.

The rearrangement uses TRBV14 and TRBJ2-7; weak D call: TRBD2 (6 bases). CDR3 size: 13 residues. Germline assignment: CDR1 SGHDN and CDR2 FVKESK. Trimming removed 8 bases at V and 5 bases at J, with 16 bases between. The CDR3 DNA is TGTGCCAGCCCTGAACACTGGAGGGACGAGCAGTACTTC. Its translation is CASPEHWRDEQYF.

This chain joins TRBV2 and TRBJ1-5; 9 nucleotides agree with TRBD1. Looked up from germline, CDR1 is SNHLY and CDR2 is FYNNEI. This CDR3 has 14 amino acids. With 4 bases clipped from V and 6 bases from J, the junction kept 4 bases outside the gene matches. The CDR3 nucleotides are TGTGCCAGCAGTGCGACAGGGGGAGGTCAGCCCCAGCATTTT. It codes for CASSATGGGQPQHF.

The CDR3 region is CASSPDRDQPQHF. The CDR3, as DNA: TGTGCCAGCAGCCCCGACAGGGATCAGCCCCAGCATTTT. V usage is TRBV7-8 and J usage is TRBJ1-5; 7 bases line up with TRBD1. Germline trimming cut 5 bases from V and 5 bases from J; bases unmatched to any gene: 3. The CDR3 runs to 13 residues. Per germline, CDR1 SGHVS and CDR2 FQNEAQ.

V and J are TRBV29-1 and TRBJ1-1; D might be TRBD1 (5 bases). Germline values: CDR1 SQVTM, CDR2 ANQGSEA. The CDR3 covers 14 residues. V gave up 7 bases and J gave up 4 bases, with 19 bases separating them. Here the CDR3 reads CSARGGRAGTEAFF. Here the CDR3 DNA reads TGCAGCGCCCGTGGGGGGAGGGCGGGCACTGAAGCTTTCTTT. The variable domain in full, completed from reference TRBV29-1 and TRBJ1-1, reads SAVISQKPSRDICQRGTSLTIQCQVDSQVTMMFWYRQQPGQSLTLIATANQGSEATYESGFVIDKFPISRPNLTFSTLTVSNMSPEDSSIYLCSARGGRAGTEAFFGQGTRLTVV.

This clone was seen more than once but under ten times. This rearrangement joins TRBV10-1 to TRBJ1-3; D remains unclear. CDR1 is WNHNN and CDR2 is SYGVQD in the germline V gene (reference sequence). The CDR3 runs 14 residues. The CDR3 DNA sequence: TGCGCACGGGGAGCCGGTTCATCTGGAAACACCATATATTTT. Translating gives CARGAGSSGNTIYF.

V is TRBV5-1 and J is TRBJ1-2; D gene unclear. The CDR3 sequence is 13 residues long. Germline CDR1 and CDR2: SGHRS and YFSETQ. The V and J ends lost 6 bases and 0 bases respectively, with 9 bases between them. CDR3 region: CASKEPTNYGYTF. The CDR3 DNA sequence: TGCGCCAGCAAAGAGCCTACTAACTATGGCTACACCTTC. The full variable domain, completed using reference TRBV5-1 and TRBJ1-2, is KAGVTQTPRYLIKTRGQQVTLSCSPISGHRSVSWYQQTPGQGLQFLFEYFSETQRNKGNFPGRFSGRQFSNSRSEMNVSTLELGDSALYLCASKEPTNYGYTFGSGTRLTVV.

This clone was picked up a small number of times. This rearrangement joins TRBV7-8 to TRBJ2-3; D perhaps matches TRBD2 (7 bases). Per germline, CDR1 SGHVS and CDR2 FQNEAQ. V lost 5 bases and J lost 2, with 14 bases in between. CDR3 size: 15 residues. The CDR3, as DNA: TGTGCCAGCAGCCGCGGCGGGGGCCCCACAGATACGCAGTATTTT. Its translation: CASSRGGGPTDTQYF.

The V call is TRBV2, the J call TRBJ1-5; a possible D gene is TRBD1 (6 bases). CDR3 length: 15 amino acids. Trimming left V 6 bases short and J 0 bases short, with 12 bases between. The V gene's germline CDR1 is SNHLY and CDR2 FYNNEI. In nucleotides, the CDR3 is TGTGCCAGCAGCGAGACAGGTTATAGCAATCAGCCCCAGCATTTT. This gives the protein CASSETGYSNQPQHF.

J is TRBJ2-7 and V is TRBV5-6; 10 nucleotides line up with TRBD2. The CDR3 extends over 14 amino acids. The trim removed 3 bases at V and 3 bases at J, leaving 3 bases unmatched. Germline lookup yields CDR1 SGHDT and CDR2 YYEEEE. CDR3 residues: CASSSLAGNYEQYF. As DNA, the CDR3 is TGTGCCAGCAGCTCACTAGCGGGGAACTACGAGCAGTACTTC. Combining the CDR3 with reference TRBV5-6 and TRBJ2-7 gives the whole variable domain DAGVTQSPTHLIKTRGQQVTLRCSPKSGHDTVSWYQQALGQGPQFIFQYYEEEERQRGNFPDRFSGHQFPNYSSELNVNALLLGDSALYLCASSSLAGNYEQYFGPGTRLTVT.

This chain uses TRBV5-5 with TRBJ2-7; D is unresolved. Germline V lookup: CDR1 SGHKS, CDR2 YYEKEE (reference sequence). The CDR3 has 14 amino acids. V lost 4 bases to trimming and J lost 2 bases, with 13 bases between them. CDR3 loop: CASSPEYTAYEQYF. The CDR3 bases are TGTGCCAGCAGCCCCGAATACACAGCCTACGAGCAGTACTTC.

The chain links TRBV10-3 to TRBJ2-5; a weak D match, TRBD2 (6 bases). The DNA matches TRBJ2-7 better at its end, which makes the J call doubtful. This CDR3 comprises 15 residues. Germline CDR1 reads ENHRY; CDR2 reads SYGVKD. This chain's CDR3 is CAISESGGMSYEQYF. In DNA, the CDR3 is TGTGCCATCAGTGAGTCTGGCGGGATGTCCTACGAGCAGTACTTC.

In its sample, this clone was seen a few times. The J gene is TRBJ1-1, the V gene TRBV5-6; D gene ambiguous. CDR1 and CDR2 from the germline V gene are SGHDT and YYEEEE. With 5 bases removed from V and 11 bases from J, the gap between germline ends came to 19 bases. The CDR3 is made up of 13 amino acids. Here the CDR3 DNA reads TGTGCCAGCAGTCCCCGTGAGGGAGGAATGGCTTTCTTT. It yields the protein CASSPREGGMAFF.

This sequence joins TRBV6-1 and TRBJ2-6; D is possibly TRBD1 (5 bases). The germline gives CDR1 MNHNS, CDR2 SASEGT. Trimming removed 2 bases from V and 0 bases from J, with 11 bases in between. This CDR3 is 17 amino acids long. The CDR3 nucleotides are TGTGCCAGCAGTGAAAACCCACAGGTCTCTGGGGCCAACGTCCTGACTTTC. Protein sequence: CASSENPQVSGANVLTF.

The J gene is TRBJ1-4, the V gene TRBV6-6, with a possible D match to TRBD1 (5 bases). CDR3 length: 15 amino acids. Trimming took off 6 bases at V and 5 bases at J, with 16 bases between the two ends. Germline loops: CDR1 MNHNY, CDR2 SVGAGI (reference sequence). CDR3: CASRRDSGGNEKLFF. As DNA, the CDR3 is TGTGCCAGCAGGCGGGACTCCGGAGGGAATGAAAAACTGTTTTTT.

This rearrangement joins TRBV11-2 to TRBJ2-5, with 10 bases matching TRBD1. The better agreement between TRBJ2-7 and the DNA end casts doubt on the J call. Germline CDR1 and CDR2: SGHAT and FQNNGV. CDR3 length: 16 amino acids. The CDR3 is CASSLAPPGQGYEQYF. In nucleotides, the CDR3 is TGTGCCAGCAGCTTAGCACCCCCGGGACAGGGGTACGAGCAGTACTTC.

The rearrangement joins TRBV6-6 to TRBJ2-7; 7 bases fit TRBD1. The CDR3 covers 15 residues. CDR1 is MNHNY and CDR2 is SVGAGI in the germline V gene (reference sequence). With 0 bases clipped from V and 6 bases from J, the junction kept 8 bases outside the gene matches. CDR3 sequence reads: CASSYSRQGDPEQYF. Written as DNA, the CDR3 is TGTGCCAGCAGTTACTCCCGACAGGGCGACCCCGAGCAGTACTTC.

The rearrangement joins TRBV28 to TRBJ2-7; 8 bases agree with TRBD2. Germline loops: CDR1 MDHEN, CDR2 SYDVKM. The CDR3 runs 14 residues. With 4 bases clipped from V and 0 bases from J, the junction kept 2 bases outside the gene matches. The CDR3 DNA reads as TGTGCCAGCAGTTCGGGGGGGATCTCCTACGAGCAGTACTTC. Its protein product is CASSSGGISYEQYF.

In its sample, this clone was seen once. The chain joins TRBV6-5 to TRBJ1-1, with D possibly matching TRBD1 (6 bases). The CDR3 is made up of 13 amino acids. The V end lost 6 bases, the J end lost 1 base, and 9 bases lay between the germline ends. Per germline, CDR1 MNHEY and CDR2 SVGAGI. CDR3 residues: CASRQGGNTEAFF. CDR3 sequence (DNA): TGTGCCAGCAGACAGGGCGGGAACACTGAAGCTTTCTTT.

The chain carries TRBV28 and TRBJ1-2; 7 bases line up with TRBD1. The ends lost 5 bases at V and 4 bases at J; junction bases unmatched: 13. There are 16 residues in the CDR3. Germline CDR1 is MDHEN and CDR2 is SYDVKM. The CDR3 reads CASSTERGDSPYGYTF. The CDR3 DNA sequence: TGTGCCAGCAGTACCGAGCGGGGGGACAGTCCCTATGGCTACACCTTC.

The rearrangement joins TRBV7-2 to TRBJ1-1, with a weak D call TRBD1 (6 bases). Germline values: CDR1 SGHTA, CDR2 FQGNSA. The CDR3 consists of 16 residues. The germline V and J ends were trimmed by 1 base and 10 bases, with 22 bases remaining between them. Here the CDR3 reads CASSLDWTATLPPAFF. CDR3 bases: TGTGCCAGCAGCTTAGATTGGACAGCTACCCTCCCCCCAGCTTTCTTT. The full variable domain, in which reference TRBV7-2 and TRBJ1-1 provide the parts outside the CDR3, is GAGVSQSPSNKVTEKGKDVELRCDPISGHTALYWYRQSLGQGLEFLIYFQGNSAPDKSGLPSDRFSAERTGGSVSTLTIQRTQQEDSAVYLCASSLDWTATLPPAFFGQGTRLTVV.

The rearrangement links TRBV18 to TRBJ2-3; 13 positions agree with TRBD2. The CDR3 has 16 residues. Germline V lookup: CDR1 KGHSH, CDR2 LQKENI. The V gene end was trimmed by 6 bases and the J gene end by 2 bases; junction bases not matched to a gene: 5. The CDR3 region has the DNA TGTGCCAGCTCGCCTACTAGCGGGGGGGCCACAGATACGCAGTATTTT. Protein: CASSPTSGGATDTQYF.